These 32 T cell receptor beta chains share one sample of origin, sequenced in a study of T-cell memory formation after mild COVID-19. TCRdb independently ran MiXCR on the 5' RACE reads; one entry per CDR3 protein. The table lists hundreds of thousands of distinct CDR3 sequences, around 21% of them singletons. The specimen was PBMCs or a T cell subset sorted from them (not recorded which). All receptors come from an adult woman who had mild COVID-19 (a few samples of this study predate the infection). Cell type and time point are not known.

At least ten counts were recorded for this clonotype. This rearrangement joins TRBV4-1 to TRBJ2-2; D unclear. V lost 3 bases and J 2 bases, leaving 1 base between the germline ends. Germline CDR1 and CDR2: MGHRA and YSYEKL. CDR3 size: 12 residues. CDR3 region: CASSHNTGELFF. CDR3 coding DNA: TGCGCCAGCAGCCACAACACCGGGGAGCTGTTTTTT.

This clonotype showed up just a few times. V and J are TRBV5-1 and TRBJ2-3; D perhaps matches TRBD1 (6 bases). Germline values: CDR1 SGHRS, CDR2 YFSETQ. Trimming cost V 4 bases and J 2 bases, with 23 bases left between them. The CDR3 spans 18 residues. Here the CDR3 DNA reads TGCGCCAGCAGCAGAGCTCCTTCAGTGGGGGCTACCACAGATACGCAGTATTTT. Its protein product is CASSRAPSVGATTDTQYF. Full variable domain (remainder filled in from reference TRBV5-1 and TRBJ2-3): KAGVTQTPRYLIKTRGQQVTLSCSPISGHRSVSWYQQTPGQGLQFLFEYFSETQRNKGNFPGRFSGRQFSNSRSEMNVSTLELGDSALYLCASSRAPSVGATTDTQYFGPGTRLTVL.

The gene calls are TRBV27 and TRBJ2-1, with 13 bases aligning to TRBD2. The germline V gene encodes CDR1 MNHEY and CDR2 SMNVEV (reference sequence). V dropped 6 bases and J dropped 11; count of bases not matched to a gene: 7. There are 14 residues in the CDR3. This CDR3 reads CASRAGTSGAKQFF. The CDR3, as DNA: TGTGCCAGCAGAGCCGGGACTAGCGGGGCTAAGCAGTTCTTC.

The sample holds a few counts of this clonotype. The chain is built from TRBV12-3 or TRBV12-4 and TRBJ2-3; D possibly matches TRBD1 or TRBD2 (5 bases each). The germline V and J ends were trimmed by 3 bases and 5 bases, with 30 bases remaining between them. The CDR3 loop spans 20 amino acids. In DNA form, the CDR3 reads TGTGCCAGCAGTTTCCTGGGGATCCCCCCTGGGGGTGAGGCGAAAGATACGCAGTATTTT. Amino acid sequence: CASSFLGIPPGGEAKDTQYF.

The chain couples TRBV5-1 to TRBJ1-6; D is unclear. V gave up 3 bases and J gave up 6 bases, with 7 bases separating them. The CDR3 extends over 13 amino acids. Germline V gene lookup returns CDR1 SGHRS and CDR2 YFSETQ. CDR3 nucleotides: TGCGCCAGCAGCTGGGAGGTTAATTCACCCCTCCACTTT. Translation: CASSWEVNSPLHF.

The gene calls are TRBV9 and TRBJ2-7; weak D call: TRBD2 (6 bases). V lost 0 bases, J lost 3 bases, and 13 bases lay in between. This CDR3 is 15 amino acids long. Germline V gives CDR1 SGDLS, CDR2 YYNGEE. The CDR3 spells CASSVAGTEYYEQYF. CDR3 nucleotide sequence: TGTGCCAGCAGCGTAGCAGGGACTGAGTACTACGAGCAGTACTTC.

In its sample, this clonotype was seen a few times. The V call is TRBV10-3, the J call TRBJ2-7, with TRBD2 matching 9 bases. Germline-derived CDR1 and CDR2 are ENHRY and SYGVKD. This CDR3 region has 16 residues. After removal of 5 bases from V and 5 bases from J, the junction contained 13 bases not matched to a gene. The CDR3 DNA reads as TGTGCCATCAGTTCGATGTGGCGGGAGGGCGTGAACGAGCAGTACTTC. Protein product: CAISSMWREGVNEQYF.

This clonotype showed up just a few times. DNA of the CDR3: TGTGCCAGCAGTTTAAAATCGGGGACAGGGAACAACGAGCAGTACTTC. It specifies CASSLKSGTGNNEQYF. The chain joins TRBV12-3 or TRBV12-4 to TRBJ2-7, with 9 bases fitting TRBD1. J gave up 5 bases and V 2 bases, and 10 bases lay outside the gene matches. The CDR3 sequence is 16 residues long.

The genes are TRBV5-6 and TRBJ2-2, with D unclear. V was clipped by 0 bases and J by 9 bases, with 9 bases between them. The CDR3 is 13 residues long. Germline V gives CDR1 SGHDT, CDR2 YYEEEE. CDR3 nucleotides: TGTGCCAGCAGCTTGGCGGACGCCTGGGAGCTGTTTTTT. Translated, it gives CASSLADAWELFF.

This chain connects TRBV6-2 or TRBV6-3 to TRBJ2-7; D unresolved. Germline values: CDR1 MNHEY, CDR2 SVGEGT. V was trimmed by 6 bases and J by 3 bases, leaving 15 bases between them. The CDR3 has 14 amino acids. CDR3 region: CASRMVGGNYEQYF. The CDR3, as DNA: TGTGCCAGCAGGATGGTTGGCGGTAACTACGAGCAGTACTTC.

This clonotype was counted only a few times. The chain joins TRBV4-3 to TRBJ2-5, with D perhaps assigned TRBD1 or TRBD2 (5 bases each). V was clipped by 3 bases and J by 2 bases, with 10 bases between them. The CDR3 length is 14 residues. The germline gives CDR1 LGHNA, CDR2 YSLEER. The CDR3 DNA reads as TGCGCCAGCAGCCAGCTGGGACGACAAGAGACCCAGTACTTC. Translated: CASSQLGRQETQYF.

This clonotype was detected only a few times. The gene calls are TRBV28 and TRBJ1-5; 9 nucleotides align to TRBD1. This CDR3 is built from 14 residues. V dropped 11 bases and J dropped 3; count of bases not matched to a gene: 8. Germline V lookup: CDR1 MDHEN, CDR2 SYDVKM. The CDR3 here is CAVSGQGDNQPQHF. CDR3 nucleotide sequence: TGTGCCGTATCGGGACAGGGAGACAATCAGCCCCAGCATTTT.

The chain carries TRBV4-1 and TRBJ2-5, with a possible D match to TRBD2 (7 bases). The CDR3 is 15 residues long. V was trimmed by 4 bases and J by 1 base, leaving 13 bases between them. Per the germline V gene, CDR1 is MGHRA and CDR2 is YSYEKL. The CDR3 nucleotides are TGCGCCAGCAGCCCCTGGGGGGGCGGCCAAGAGACCCAGTACTTC. Translated, it gives CASSPWGGGQETQYF.

In this sample, this clonotype turned up a few times. The chain uses TRBV6-5 and TRBJ1-2, with TRBD1 as a possible D gene (5 bases). This CDR3 is built from 13 residues. CDR1 is MNHEY and CDR2 is SVGAGI in the germline V gene. Trimming cost V 6 bases and J 3 bases, with 11 bases left between them. CDR3 protein: CASRPGVDYGYTF. The CDR3, as DNA: TGTGCCAGCAGACCGGGGGTTGACTATGGCTACACCTTC.

This clonotype was seen a handful of times. The chain joins TRBV4-1 to TRBJ2-2; 9 bases line up with TRBD1. V lost 2 bases and J lost 4; bases outside the gene matches: 8. Germline V gene lookup returns CDR1 MGHRA and CDR2 YSYEKL. The CDR3 runs 17 residues. CDR3 DNA: TGCGCCAGCAGCCAATCCACAGGGGGCAAGATCACCGGGGAGCTGTTTTTT. Translation gives CASSQSTGGKITGELFF.

This clonotype was counted only a few times. J is TRBJ2-3 and V is TRBV12-3 or TRBV12-4, with 7 bases lining up with TRBD1. The V segment lost 10 bases and the J segment 4 bases; nucleotides outside the gene matches: 11. The CDR3 is 14 residues long. As DNA, the CDR3 is TGTGCCATTAGGGGGCTAGCTGGGGCAGATACGCAGTATTTT. Protein product: CAIRGLAGADTQYF.

V and J are TRBV4-1 and TRBJ2-7, with 13 bases fitting TRBD2. This CDR3 comprises 15 residues. Germline V gene lookup returns CDR1 MGHRA and CDR2 YSYEKL. With V trimmed by 4 bases and J by 9 bases, 9 bases remained unmatched. The CDR3 DNA reads TGCGCCAGCAGCCCGAGAGGACTAGCGGGGGCAGGGCAGTACTTC. Protein: CASSPRGLAGAGQYF.

The chain couples TRBV7-8 to TRBJ2-5; 9 nucleotides align to TRBD2. From germline, CDR1 is SGHVS and CDR2 FQNEAQ. This CDR3 comprises 16 residues. With V trimmed by 3 bases and J by 4 bases, 9 bases remained unmatched. The CDR3 reads CASSLTLAGIGETQYF. The CDR3 region has the DNA TGTGCCAGCAGCTTGACTCTAGCGGGGATAGGAGAGACCCAGTACTTC.

A single count supports this clonotype. V is TRBV2 and J is TRBJ1-5, with D possibly matching TRBD1 (6 bases). Trimming pared 9 bases from V and 6 bases from J, leaving 12 bases between. The CDR3 extends over 12 amino acids. Germline CDR1 and CDR2: SNHLY and FYNNEI. The CDR3 coding sequence is TGTGCCAGGGGGGGCTCGGGTCAGCCCCAGCATTTT. It translates to CARGGSGQPQHF.

This clonotype was detected only a few times. The V and J genes are TRBV5-1 and TRBJ1-6, with D unclear. The CDR3 spans 15 residues. Per the germline V gene, CDR1 is SGHRS and CDR2 is YFSETQ. Trimming took off 0 bases at V and 9 bases at J, with 13 bases between the two ends. CDR3 bases: TGCGCCAGCAGCTTGGTGTCAGAAGTCCTTTCACCCCTCCACTTT. Translation: CASSLVSEVLSPLHF.

The V call is TRBV7-3, the J call TRBJ2-1; 9 positions match TRBD2. This CDR3 has 16 residues. Germline loops: CDR1 SGHTA, CDR2 FQGTGA. The trim removed 3 bases at V and 5 bases at J, leaving 8 bases unmatched. DNA of the CDR3: TGTGCCAGCAGCTTGAATCGGATAGCGGGGGACAATGAGCAGTTCTTC. Its protein is CASSLNRIAGDNEQFF.

This clonotype was found a few times. The rearrangement links TRBV11-2 to TRBJ1-1; maybe TRBD1 (5 bases). This CDR3 has 13 amino acids. Germline V lookup: CDR1 SGHAT, CDR2 FQNNGV. V lost 7 bases, J lost 6 bases, and 15 bases lay in between. The CDR3 DNA reads TGTGCCAGCACCCTCATTGGGGGGGCTGAAGCTTTCTTT. Protein sequence: CASTLIGGAEAFF.

The rearrangement links TRBV4-1 to TRBJ2-7; possible D gene TRBD1, 5 bases. Trimming stripped 0 bases from V and 2 bases from J, with 11 bases between. CDR1 MGHRA and CDR2 YSYEKL come from the germline V gene. The CDR3 has 15 residues. Here the CDR3 DNA reads TGCGCCAGCAGCCAAGATCCCAGGGTCACCTACGAGCAGTACTTC. Amino acid sequence: CASSQDPRVTYEQYF.

The chain recombines TRBV5-1 with TRBJ2-1; 7 nucleotides agree with TRBD2. Per germline, CDR1 SGHRS and CDR2 YFSETQ. CDR3 length: 15 residues. Trimming removed 3 bases from V and 6 bases from J; junction bases left unmatched: 9. CDR3 protein: CASSSGLVQGNEQFF. The CDR3 DNA reads TGCGCCAGCAGCTCTGGACTAGTTCAAGGCAATGAGCAGTTCTTC.

This chain links TRBV3-1 with TRBJ2-3, with no clear D. This CDR3 has 15 amino acids. The V end lost 4 bases, the J end lost 0 bases, and 11 bases lay between the germline ends. The germline CDR1 and CDR2 sequences are LGHDT and YNNKEL (reference sequence). The CDR3 sequence is CASSPGSYSTDTQYF. CDR3 DNA sequence: TGTGCCAGCAGCCCCGGAAGCTACAGCACAGATACGCAGTATTTT.

V usage is TRBV10-3 and J usage is TRBJ2-3, with D tentatively TRBD2 (5 bases). This CDR3 comprises 15 residues. Germline V lookup: CDR1 ENHRY, CDR2 SYGVKD. Trimming pared 0 bases from V and 0 bases from J, leaving 7 bases between. The CDR3 loop is CAISESERSTDTQYF. The CDR3 DNA is TGTGCCATCAGTGAGTCTGAGCGGAGCACAGATACGCAGTATTTT.

This clonotype was observed a few times. This chain joins TRBV12-3 or TRBV12-4 and TRBJ2-1; D is possibly TRBD1 (12 bases). The CDR3 extends over 18 amino acids. The V gene lost 6 bases and the J gene lost 7 bases, with 28 bases spanning the gap. Here the CDR3 DNA reads TGTGCCAGCAGGCGGGACAGGGGGCTTGTAGCGGGAGGGAATGAGCAGTTCTTC. It specifies CASRRDRGLVAGGNEQFF.

The chain is built from TRBV3-1 and TRBJ2-5; D tentatively reads TRBD1 or TRBD2 (6 bases each). Germline V gene data show CDR1 as LGHDT and CDR2 as YNNKEL (reference sequence). V lost 11 bases, J lost 5 bases, and 12 bases lay in between. CDR3 length equals 11 residues. The CDR3 DNA reads as TGTGCCGCGCGAGGGGGGGAGACCCAGTACTTC. This sequence encodes CAARGGETQYF.

J is TRBJ1-2 and V is TRBV2; D is ambiguous. V lost 5 bases and J lost 6, with 10 bases in between. This CDR3 spans 12 amino acids. Germline lookup yields CDR1 SNHLY and CDR2 FYNNEI. CDR3 sequence reads: CASSRERDGYTF. The CDR3 DNA sequence: TGTGCCAGCAGTAGGGAGAGGGATGGCTACACCTTC.

The sample holds a few counts of this clonotype. This sequence joins TRBV5-1 and TRBJ2-7; D not resolved. Trimming cost V 6 bases and J 3 bases, with 4 bases left between them. From germline, CDR1 is SGHRS and CDR2 YFSETQ. This CDR3 contains 10 residues. The CDR3 DNA reads TGCGCCAGCAACTACTACGAGCAGTACTTC. It encodes CASNYYEQYF.

This rearrangement joins TRBV5-1 to TRBJ2-6; no definite D call. The CDR3 covers 18 residues. V shed 0 bases and J shed 0 bases, with 13 bases lying between them. Germline CDR1 is SGHRS and CDR2 is YFSETQ. This CDR3 is CASSLEGSTTSGANVLTF. Written as DNA, the CDR3 is TGCGCCAGCAGCTTGGAAGGCAGTACAACCTCTGGGGCCAACGTCCTGACTTTC.

The V call is TRBV10-3, the J call TRBJ2-1; 8 bases fit TRBD2. The CDR3 is 13 residues long. The V gene's germline CDR1 is ENHRY and CDR2 SYGVKD. V lost 8 bases and J lost 4; bases outside the gene matches: 4. This CDR3 is CAIEAGGYNEQFF. For the CDR3, the DNA is TGTGCCATCGAGGCGGGGGGTTACAATGAGCAGTTCTTC.